This T cell receptor (beta chain) was recorded in a study of blood T cell repertoires in COVID-19. At the level of the study: Some COVID-19 samples were acute and others convalescent; all came from the United States, Italy and Spain. Sample material is recorded as cDNA or gDNA derived from T cells, B-cell-depleted T cells, or PBMCs.

Under the authors' procedure: Nucleated cell counts were estimated from reference gene primer amplification. The repertoire was sequenced with immunoSEQ multiplex PCR; TCRdb's copy has only in-frame clones and lacks some. The V and J calls and clone size were taken over from that table, and D and trimming were inferred from the DNA. The table shows 18,000 or so clones, with around 92% occurring only once. With 4 bases clipped from V and 4 bases from J, the junction kept 9 bases outside the gene matches. This CDR3 has 16 residues. Germline V CDR1 and CDR2: SGHAT, FQNNGV. The chain couples TRBV11-2 to TRBJ2-1; 8 bases map to TRBD2. The TCR originated in a human donor in a cohort sampled during active COVID-19. Sequencing was carried out using peripheral blood. The CDR3 reads CASSSILAAFYNEQFF. CDR3 nucleotide sequence: TGTGCCAGCAGCTCAATACTAGCGGCCTTTTACAATGAGCAGTTCTTC.